The clone carrying this TCR beta chain came up a few times. This sample was included in a study of T cell responses to AZD1222 COVID-19 vaccine. Measured with immunoSEQ multiplex PCR; TCRdb has only the in-frame clones, and not every one. The table includes roughly 150,000 clones, 92% detected once. CDR1 and CDR2 from the germline V gene are ENHRY and SYGVKD. The CDR3 is made up of 14 amino acids. Trimming removed 2 bases at V and 5 bases at J, with 13 bases between. The receptor was derived from an adult who received the AZD1222 COVID-19 vaccine. V and J are TRBV10-3 and TRBJ2-7; possibly TRBD1 or TRBD2 for D (5 bases each). This sample comprised peripheral blood, obtained 28 days after the second AZD1222 dose. The CDR3 loop is CAISETGRGDEQYF. The CDR3 nucleotides are TGTGCCATCAGTGAGACGGGAAGAGGGGACGAGCAGTACTTC.